This TCR beta chain is drawn from a study of T-cell reconstitution after alpha-beta-depleted transplantation in children. This clonotype was seen a handful of times. As yet, its antigen is unknown. Study-wide findings and caveats: Once a year had passed after transplant, T-cell counts and diversity came mostly from newly produced T cells. Expanded graft clones, several hundred of them, were reportedly the source of alpha-beta T cells about two months after transplant. Several patients had high TCRbeta diversity at day 60; it came from surviving recipient T cells and thymic progenitors.

This CDR3 contains 18 residues. Germline loops: CDR1 MGHRA, CDR2 YSYEKL. Trimming removed 2 bases at V and 0 bases at J, with 19 bases between. The TCRbeta library incorporated unique molecular identifiers. One entry per CDR3 protein results from TCRdb running MiXCR on the PCR reads. The repertoire holds some 290,000 distinct CDR3 sequences, approximately 23% seen once, with roughly 9.8% in the top ten. This sequence was found in a male patient younger than 18 who had a stem cell transplant for acute lymphoblastic leukemia, so the T cells may come from the graft donor. The chain carries TRBV4-1 and TRBJ1-2; D perhaps matches TRBD1 (6 bases). The sequencing used PBMCs, mostly from graft donor cells, collected 180 days after TCRalphabeta/CD19-depleted stem cell transplant. CDR3 nucleotide sequence: TGCGCCAGCAGCCAACCCAGCGGGCGACAGGCCTCTAACTATGGCTACACCTTC. Its protein product is CASSQPSGRQASNYGYTF.